Shown below are 24 T cell receptor beta chains from a single sample sequenced in a study of T cell responses to AZD1222 COVID-19 vaccine. Clones were sequenced by immunoSEQ multiplex PCR, and TCRdb holds only the in-frame ones, with some missing. This sample has some 100,000 clones, with around 86% found just once. Here the sequenced sample was peripheral blood, taken on day 0 of AZD1222 vaccination. These receptors all stem from an adult in good health.

The rearrangement uses TRBV27 and TRBJ1-6, with a tentative D call TRBD1 (6 bases). Germline V gene data show CDR1 as MNHEY and CDR2 as SMNVEV (reference sequence). This CDR3 spans 14 amino acids. V was clipped by 7 bases and J by 10 bases, with 17 bases between them. The CDR3 protein is CASTSTGSRSPLHF. For the CDR3, the DNA is TGTGCCAGCACTTCGACAGGTAGCCGCTCACCCCTCCACTTT.

This clone was counted between two and nine times. The V gene is TRBV27, the J gene TRBJ2-3; 16 bases map to TRBD2. CDR3 length: 19 amino acids. CDR1 is MNHEY, CDR2 SMNVEV, per germline (reference sequence). V was pared by 2 bases and J by 3 bases, with 8 bases of the junction left unmatched. The CDR3 coding sequence is TGTGCCAGCAGTTTAGAAGGGACTAGCGGGGGGGCCTTAACAGATACGCAGTATTTT. It yields the protein CASSLEGTSGGALTDTQYF.

The rearrangement uses TRBV7-2 and TRBJ2-1; TRBD2 agrees at 10 bases. Germline V gives CDR1 SGHTA, CDR2 FQGNSA. The CDR3 covers 15 residues. Trimming at V came to 5 bases and at J to 4 bases, leaving 5 bases not matched to a gene. This chain's CDR3 is CASSPRTSGYNEQFF. CDR3 nucleotides: TGTGCCAGCAGCCCAAGGACTAGCGGATACAATGAGCAGTTCTTC.

CDR3 in amino acids: CASSVALAGVSSYEQYF. In DNA form, the CDR3 reads TGTGCCAGCAGCGTGGCACTAGCGGGGGTTTCCTCCTACGAGCAGTACTTC. V is TRBV5-4 and J is TRBJ2-7; 11 bases are a match to TRBD2. Trimming cost V 4 bases and J 0 bases; bases outside gene matches: 9. CDR1 is SGHNT, CDR2 YYREEE, per germline (reference sequence). The CDR3 has 17 amino acids.

This chain joins TRBV6-1 and TRBJ1-5; no firm D call. Germline assignment: CDR1 MNHNS and CDR2 SASEGT. The CDR3 runs to 13 residues. Trimming stripped 0 bases from V and 5 bases from J, with 5 bases between. The CDR3 bases are TGTGCCAGCAGTGAAGCCAACGATCAGCCCCAGCATTTT. Amino acids: CASSEANDQPQHF.

The chain links TRBV10-1 to TRBJ2-1; the D call may be TRBD1 or TRBD2 (5 bases each). Germline V gives CDR1 WNHNN, CDR2 SYGVQD (reference sequence). The V and J ends lost 8 bases and 0 bases respectively, with 20 bases between them. There are 17 residues in the CDR3. The CDR3 region is CASAPTSGPPSYNEQFF. CDR3 nucleotide sequence: TGCGCCAGCGCTCCAACCTCGGGGCCCCCCTCCTACAATGAGCAGTTCTTC.

The chain links TRBV10-2 to TRBJ2-5; 10 nucleotides match TRBD2. The CDR3 contains 14 residues. V lost 10 bases and J lost 1; bases outside the gene matches: 6. Germline V CDR1 and CDR2: WSHSY, SAAADI. The CDR3 DNA sequence: TGCGCCACCCGGACTAGCGGCGGCCAAGAGACCCAGTACTTC. Encoded protein: CATRTSGGQETQYF.

This clone was seen just once. This sequence joins TRBV5-4 and TRBJ2-7, with 12 bases matching TRBD2. Unmatched junction bases numbered 11, after V lost 2 bases and J lost 5 bases. Germline CDR1 and CDR2: SGHNT and YYREEE (reference sequence). The CDR3 spans 17 residues. CDR3 sequence: CASSFGLAGGRFNEQYF. The DNA for the CDR3 is TGTGCCAGCAGCTTTGGGCTAGCGGGGGGGAGATTCAACGAGCAGTACTTC.

The chain joins TRBV11-2 to TRBJ1-1; 8 bases are shared with TRBD1. J was trimmed by 11 bases and V by 1 base; bases with no gene match: 6. CDR3 size: 13 residues. Per germline, CDR1 SGHAT and CDR2 FQNNGV. The CDR3 DNA sequence: TGTGCCAGCAGCTTAGTCCAGCAGGGGGCCGCTTTCTTT. It encodes CASSLVQQGAAFF.

The chain employs TRBV30 and TRBJ1-5; D ambiguous. Germline V gives CDR1 GTSNPN, CDR2 SVGIG (reference sequence). This CDR3 comprises 14 residues. Trimming removed 1 base at V and 0 bases at J, with 7 bases between. CDR3 protein: CAWSATLSNQPQHF. Here the CDR3 DNA reads TGTGCCTGGAGTGCAACCCTTAGCAATCAGCCCCAGCATTTT.

V and J are TRBV25-1 and TRBJ2-7; 7 nucleotides line up with TRBD1. CDR1 and CDR2 (germline): MGHDK, SYGVNS. This CDR3 contains 15 residues. Trimming cost V 0 bases and J 0 bases; bases outside gene matches: 2. The CDR3 coding sequence is TGTGCCAGCAGTGAATACAGGGGGTCCTCCTACGAGCAGTACTTC. It yields the protein CASSEYRGSSYEQYF.

This clone was found once. The rearrangement links TRBV7-9 to TRBJ1-5, with D uncertain. CDR3 length: 14 amino acids. Trimming removed 1 base from V and 1 base from J, with 5 bases in between. Germline CDR1 is SEHNR and CDR2 is FQNEAQ (reference sequence). CDR3 DNA: TGTGCCAGCAGCTTAGGGGAAAGCAATCAGCCCCAGCATTTT. It translates to CASSLGESNQPQHF.

The J gene is TRBJ1-4, the V gene TRBV29-1; a weak D match, TRBD1 (5 bases). Germline V gene sequence: CDR1 SQVTM, CDR2 ANQGSEA. CDR3 length: 14 residues. Trimming removed 5 bases at V and 7 bases at J, with 17 bases between. The DNA of the CDR3 is TGCAGCGTTCCCCTGCGGGGACGACGTGAAAAACTGTTTTTT. Protein sequence: CSVPLRGRREKLFF.

Worth noting for this clone: Additional DNA sequences in this sample encode the identical CDR3. The chain carries TRBV5-1 and TRBJ2-2; TRBD2 agrees at 8 bases. Losses at the gene ends were 0 bases for V and 5 bases for J; bases not matched to a gene: 6. The CDR3 sequence is 16 residues long. CDR1 is SGHRS and CDR2 is YFSETQ in the germline V gene. This chain's CDR3 is CASSLVAGGETGELFF. In DNA form, the CDR3 reads TGCGCCAGCAGCTTGGTTGCGGGAGGCGAAACCGGGGAGCTGTTTTTT.

The chain uses TRBV5-1 and TRBJ2-1; 10 bases match TRBD2. This CDR3 spans 18 amino acids. Germline loops: CDR1 SGHRS, CDR2 YFSETQ. Trimming at V came to 0 bases and at J to 2 bases, leaving 8 bases not matched to a gene. CDR3 region: CASSLEGGLAGAYNEQFF. For the CDR3, the DNA is TGCGCCAGCAGCTTGGAGGGTGGGCTAGCGGGGGCCTACAATGAGCAGTTCTTC.

V gene TRBV12-3 or TRBV12-4 combines with J gene TRBJ1-4, with TRBD1 as a possible D gene (5 bases). Trimming pared 7 bases from V and 8 bases from J, leaving 11 bases between. The CDR3 is made up of 12 amino acids. For the CDR3, the DNA is TGTGCCAGCAAACGCGGGGACGAAAAACTGTTTTTT. Protein sequence: CASKRGDEKLFF.

The J gene is TRBJ2-1, the V gene TRBV6-4; 10 nucleotides match TRBD2. Germline V gene data show CDR1 as MRHNA and CDR2 as SNTAGT. The CDR3 loop spans 15 amino acids. V was pared by 6 bases and J by 9 bases, with 11 bases of the junction left unmatched. This CDR3 is CASRPLAGVWGEQFF. The CDR3 nucleotides read TGTGCCAGCAGACCCCTAGCGGGGGTGTGGGGTGAGCAGTTCTTC.

This rearrangement joins TRBV18 to TRBJ2-1; 9 positions agree with TRBD1. V shed 3 bases and J 6 bases; nucleotides not matched to a gene: 6. The germline V gene has CDR1 KGHSH and CDR2 LQKENI. This CDR3 has 15 amino acids. The CDR3, as DNA: TGTGCCAGCTCACCGGGGGGACAGGGCCGCAATGAGCAGTTCTTC. Translated, it gives CASSPGGQGRNEQFF.

This clone was counted between two and nine times. V usage is TRBV7-2 and J usage is TRBJ1-4, with D possibly matching TRBD1 (6 bases). The CDR3 sequence is 14 residues long. The ends were cut back, 1 base at V and 8 bases at J, with 11 bases in the middle. Germline CDR1 and CDR2: SGHTA and FQGNSA. CDR3 amino acids: CASSLGGGGEKLFF. The CDR3 nucleotides are TGTGCCAGCAGCTTAGGAGGGGGTGGGGAAAAACTGTTTTTT.

The chain couples TRBV28 to TRBJ1-3; 8 nucleotides align to TRBD1. The CDR3 extends over 14 amino acids. V gave up 6 bases and J gave up 2 bases; unmatched junction bases: 3. The germline CDR1 and CDR2 sequences are MDHEN and SYDVKM. DNA for the CDR3: TGTGCCAGCAGCCAACAGGGGGCTGGAAACACCATATATTTT. It codes for CASSQQGAGNTIYF. The entire variable domain, with the rest obtained from reference TRBV28 and TRBJ1-3, is as follows: DVKVTQSSRYLVKRTGEKVFLECVQDMDHENMFWYRQDPGLGLRLIYFSYDVKMKEKGDIPEGYSVSREKKERFSLILESASTNQTSMYLCASSQQGAGNTIYFGEGSWLTVV.

The chain uses TRBV5-1 and TRBJ2-5; D unclear. In germline, CDR1 is SGHRS, CDR2 YFSETQ. V was cut by 0 bases and J by 4 bases, with 7 bases left in between. This CDR3 spans 13 amino acids. In nucleotides, the CDR3 is TGCGCCAGCAGCTTGGCCATTGGAGAGACCCAGTACTTC. This gives the protein CASSLAIGETQYF.

The chain recombines TRBV25-1 with TRBJ1-2; possibly TRBD1 for D (5 bases). V lost 8 bases to trimming and J lost 3 bases, with 16 bases between them. Germline CDR1 reads MGHDK; CDR2 reads SYGVNS. The CDR3 contains 14 residues. The DNA of the CDR3 is TGTGCCAGCTCTGACAGCGCGGGGGACTATGGCTACACCTTC. Translation gives CASSDSAGDYGYTF.

The gene calls are TRBV18 and TRBJ1-4; D not resolved. CDR3 length: 14 residues. Germline V gene lookup returns CDR1 KGHSH and CDR2 LQKENI. V was cut by 5 bases and J by 2 bases, with 9 bases left in between. CDR3 region: CASSSKGTNEKLFF. CDR3 nucleotides: TGTGCCAGCTCATCGAAGGGCACTAATGAAAAACTGTTTTTT.

The rearrangement joins TRBV24-1 to TRBJ1-2; D may be TRBD1 (5 bases). The CDR3 has 16 residues. Germline-derived CDR1 and CDR2 are KGHDR and SFDVKD. Between the trimmed V and J ends, which lost 3 bases and 4 bases, there was a span of 17 bases. The DNA for the CDR3 is TGTGCCACCAGTGATGAACAGGAGCCCATCCCCTATGGCTACACCTTC. Amino acid sequence: CATSDEQEPIPYGYTF.